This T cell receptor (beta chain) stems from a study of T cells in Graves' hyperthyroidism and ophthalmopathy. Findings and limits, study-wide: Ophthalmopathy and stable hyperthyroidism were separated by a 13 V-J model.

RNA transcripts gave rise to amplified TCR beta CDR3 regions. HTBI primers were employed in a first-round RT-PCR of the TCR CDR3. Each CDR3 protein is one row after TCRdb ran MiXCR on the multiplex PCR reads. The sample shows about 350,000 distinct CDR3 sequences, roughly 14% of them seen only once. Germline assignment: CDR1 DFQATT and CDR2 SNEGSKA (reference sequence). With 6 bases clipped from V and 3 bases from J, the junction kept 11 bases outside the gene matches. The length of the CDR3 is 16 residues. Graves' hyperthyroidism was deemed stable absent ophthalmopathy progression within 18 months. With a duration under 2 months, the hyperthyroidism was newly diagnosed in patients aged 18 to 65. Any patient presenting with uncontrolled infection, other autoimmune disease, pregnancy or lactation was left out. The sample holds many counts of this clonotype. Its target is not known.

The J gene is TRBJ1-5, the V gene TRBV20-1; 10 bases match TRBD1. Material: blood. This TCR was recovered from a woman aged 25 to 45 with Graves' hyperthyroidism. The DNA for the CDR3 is TGCAGTGCCCAACACCGGGACAGGGGCCTCAATCAGCCCCAGCATTTT. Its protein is CSAQHRDRGLNQPQHF.